This TCR beta chain is drawn from a study of PD-1 and CTLA-4 blockade in melanoma. Using immunoSEQ multiplex PCR, the repertoire was profiled, and TCRdb retains in-frame clones only, with some absent. Seen here are 31,000 or so clones, roughly 90% observed once, and the top ten hold less than 7%. The germline V gene has CDR1 SGDLS and CDR2 YYNGEE. This CDR3 region has 14 residues. V lost 0 bases to trimming and J lost 8 bases, with 11 bases between them. This receptor was taken from a human donor with melanoma. The genes are TRBV9 and TRBJ1-4; TRBD1 is a possible D gene (5 bases). The sequences come from CD8+ T cells from peripheral blood, collected from a patient given anti-PD-1 treatment. The CDR3: CASSVAGGWEKLFF. In nucleotides, the CDR3 is TGTGCCAGCAGCGTAGCCGGGGGTTGGGAAAAACTGTTTTTT.